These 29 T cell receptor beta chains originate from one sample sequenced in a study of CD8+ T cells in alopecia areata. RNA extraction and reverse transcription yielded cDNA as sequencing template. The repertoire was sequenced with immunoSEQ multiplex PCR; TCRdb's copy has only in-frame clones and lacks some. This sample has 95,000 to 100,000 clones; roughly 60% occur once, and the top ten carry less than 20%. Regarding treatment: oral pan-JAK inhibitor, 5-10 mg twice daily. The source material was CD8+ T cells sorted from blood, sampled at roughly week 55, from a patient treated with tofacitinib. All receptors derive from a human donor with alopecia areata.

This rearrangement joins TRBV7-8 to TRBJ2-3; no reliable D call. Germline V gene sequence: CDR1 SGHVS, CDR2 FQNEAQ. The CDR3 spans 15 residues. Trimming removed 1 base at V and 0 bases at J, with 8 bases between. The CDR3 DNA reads TGTGCCAGCAGCTTAGGGTCCACTAGCACAGATACGCAGTATTTT. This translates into CASSLGSTSTDTQYF.

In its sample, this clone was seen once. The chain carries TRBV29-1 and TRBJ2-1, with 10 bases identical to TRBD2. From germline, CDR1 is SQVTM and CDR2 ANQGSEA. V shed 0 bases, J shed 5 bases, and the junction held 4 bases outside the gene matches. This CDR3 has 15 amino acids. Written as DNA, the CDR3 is TGCAGCGTTGAAGATAGACTAGCGGGCCACAATGAGCAGTTCTTC. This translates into CSVEDRLAGHNEQFF.

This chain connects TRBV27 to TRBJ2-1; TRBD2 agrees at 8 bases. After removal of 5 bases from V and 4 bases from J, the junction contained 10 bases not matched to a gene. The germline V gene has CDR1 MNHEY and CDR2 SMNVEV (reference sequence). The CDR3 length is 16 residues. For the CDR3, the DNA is TGTGCCAGCAGTCCAGGGGCGGGGGGCCTATACAATGAGCAGTTCTTC. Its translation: CASSPGAGGLYNEQFF.

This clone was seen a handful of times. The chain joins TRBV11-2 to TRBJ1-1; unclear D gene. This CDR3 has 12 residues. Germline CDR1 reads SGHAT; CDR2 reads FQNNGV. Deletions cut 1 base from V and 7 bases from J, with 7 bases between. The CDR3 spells CASSLGVLEAFF. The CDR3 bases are TGTGCCAGCAGCTTAGGGGTTCTTGAAGCTTTCTTT.

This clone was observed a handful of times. The CDR3 sequence is CATRTSGGRTDTQYF. The CDR3 bases are TGCGCCACCCGGACTAGCGGGGGTCGAACAGATACGCAGTATTTT. The V call is TRBV5-1, the J call TRBJ2-3, with TRBD2 matching 13 bases. This CDR3 contains 15 residues. The germline V gene encodes CDR1 SGHRS and CDR2 YFSETQ. After removal of 9 bases from V and 3 bases from J, the junction contained 7 bases not matched to a gene. The whole variable domain, remainder taken from reference TRBV5-1 and TRBJ2-3, is KAGVTQTPRYLIKTRGQQVTLSCSPISGHRSVSWYQQTPGQGLQFLFEYFSETQRNKGNFPGRFSGRQFSNSRSEMNVSTLELGDSALYLCATRTSGGRTDTQYFGPGTRLTVL.

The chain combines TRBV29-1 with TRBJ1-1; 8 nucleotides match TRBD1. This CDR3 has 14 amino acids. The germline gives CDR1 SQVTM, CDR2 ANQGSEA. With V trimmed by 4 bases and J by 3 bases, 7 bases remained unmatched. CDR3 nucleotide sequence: TGCAGCGTTGTTAATAACAGGGGGTACACTGAAGCTTTCTTT. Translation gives CSVVNNRGYTEAFF.

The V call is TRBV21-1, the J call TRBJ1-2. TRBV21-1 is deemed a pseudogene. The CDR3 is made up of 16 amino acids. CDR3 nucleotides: TGTGCCAGCAGCAAAGATAGGGAAAGGTGGAACTATGGCTACACCTTC. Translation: CASSKDRERWNYGYTF.

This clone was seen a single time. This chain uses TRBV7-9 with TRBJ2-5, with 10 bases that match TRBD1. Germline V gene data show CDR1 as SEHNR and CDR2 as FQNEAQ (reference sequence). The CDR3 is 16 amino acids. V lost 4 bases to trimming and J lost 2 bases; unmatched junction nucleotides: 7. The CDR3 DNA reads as TGTGCCAGCAGCTCGGGGACAGGGGAGGTACAAGAGACCCAGTACTTC. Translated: CASSSGTGEVQETQYF.

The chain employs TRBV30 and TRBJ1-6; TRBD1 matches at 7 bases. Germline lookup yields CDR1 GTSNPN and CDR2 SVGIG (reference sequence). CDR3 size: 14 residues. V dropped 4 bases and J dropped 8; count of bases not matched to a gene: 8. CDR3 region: CAWNTGDGYSPLHF. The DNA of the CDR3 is TGTGCCTGGAATACAGGGGATGGATATTCACCCCTCCACTTT.

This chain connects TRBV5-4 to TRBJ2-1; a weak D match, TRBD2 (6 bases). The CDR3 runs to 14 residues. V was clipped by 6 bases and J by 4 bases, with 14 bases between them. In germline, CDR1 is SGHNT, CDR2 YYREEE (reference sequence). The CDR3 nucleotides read TGTGCCAGCACCGACTTTAGCGGATACAATGAGCAGTTCTTC. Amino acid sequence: CASTDFSGYNEQFF.

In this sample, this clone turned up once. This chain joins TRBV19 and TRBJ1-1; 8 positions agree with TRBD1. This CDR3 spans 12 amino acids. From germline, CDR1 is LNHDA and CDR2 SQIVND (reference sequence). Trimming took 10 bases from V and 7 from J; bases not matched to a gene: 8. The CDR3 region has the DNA TGTGCCACCCAGACAGGGGCCGTTGAAGCTTTCTTT. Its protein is CATQTGAVEAFF.

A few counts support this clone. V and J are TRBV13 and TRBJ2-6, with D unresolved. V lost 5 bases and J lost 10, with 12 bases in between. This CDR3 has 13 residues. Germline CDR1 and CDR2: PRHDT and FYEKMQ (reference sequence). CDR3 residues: CASSDHLDNVLTF. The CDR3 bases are TGTGCCAGCAGCGATCACCTGGATAACGTCCTGACTTTC.

CDR3 sequence: CASSSTDKGGYTF. CDR3 sequence (DNA): TGTGCCAGCAGCTCCACCGATAAAGGCGGCTACACCTTC. This chain links TRBV7-9 with TRBJ1-2, with D unresolved. The CDR3 extends over 13 amino acids. V lost 4 bases and J lost 8, with 14 bases in between. CDR1 and CDR2 from the germline V gene are SEHNR and FQNEAQ (reference sequence).

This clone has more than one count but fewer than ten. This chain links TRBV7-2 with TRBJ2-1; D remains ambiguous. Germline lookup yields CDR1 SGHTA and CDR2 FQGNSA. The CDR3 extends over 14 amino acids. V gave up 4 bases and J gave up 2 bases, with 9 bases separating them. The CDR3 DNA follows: TGTGCCAGCAGCTACGGTCGGACCTACAATGAGCAGTTCTTC. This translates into CASSYGRTYNEQFF.

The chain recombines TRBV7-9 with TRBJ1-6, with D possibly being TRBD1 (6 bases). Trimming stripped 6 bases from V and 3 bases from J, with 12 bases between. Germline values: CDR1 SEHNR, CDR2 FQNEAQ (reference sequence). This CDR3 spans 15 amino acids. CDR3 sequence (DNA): TGTGCCAGCAGATCAGGGGTGAGCTATAATTCACCCCTCCACTTT. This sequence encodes CASRSGVSYNSPLHF.

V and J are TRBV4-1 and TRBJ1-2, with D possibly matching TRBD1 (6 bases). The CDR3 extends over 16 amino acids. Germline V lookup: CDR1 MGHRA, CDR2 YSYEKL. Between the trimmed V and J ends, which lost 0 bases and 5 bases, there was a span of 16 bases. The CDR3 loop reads CASSQDVGRGGYGYTF. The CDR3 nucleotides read TGCGCCAGCAGCCAAGACGTAGGCAGGGGTGGATATGGCTACACCTTC.

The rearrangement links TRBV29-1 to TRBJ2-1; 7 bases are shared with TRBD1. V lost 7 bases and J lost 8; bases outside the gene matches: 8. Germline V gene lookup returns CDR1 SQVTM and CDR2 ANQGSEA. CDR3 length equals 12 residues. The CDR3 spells CSGQGVWDEQFF. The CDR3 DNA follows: TGCAGCGGGCAGGGGGTTTGGGATGAGCAGTTCTTC.

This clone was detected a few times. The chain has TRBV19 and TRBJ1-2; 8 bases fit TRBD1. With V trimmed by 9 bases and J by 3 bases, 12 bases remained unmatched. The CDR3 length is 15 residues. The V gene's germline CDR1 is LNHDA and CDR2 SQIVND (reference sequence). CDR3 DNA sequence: TGTGCCAGCCTGGACAGGGCAGATCGGTACTATGGCTACACCTTC. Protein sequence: CASLDRADRYYGYTF.

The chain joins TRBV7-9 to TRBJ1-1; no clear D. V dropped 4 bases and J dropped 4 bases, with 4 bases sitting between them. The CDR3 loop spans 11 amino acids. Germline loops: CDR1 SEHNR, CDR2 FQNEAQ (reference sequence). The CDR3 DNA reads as TGTGCCAGCAGCTCCAGCACTGAAGCTTTCTTT. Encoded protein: CASSSSTEAFF.

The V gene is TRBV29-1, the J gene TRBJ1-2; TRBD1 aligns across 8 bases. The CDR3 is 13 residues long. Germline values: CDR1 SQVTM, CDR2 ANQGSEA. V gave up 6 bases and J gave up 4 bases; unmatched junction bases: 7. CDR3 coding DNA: TGCAGCGTACAGGACAGGGTTCGCTATGGCTACACCTTC. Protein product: CSVQDRVRYGYTF.

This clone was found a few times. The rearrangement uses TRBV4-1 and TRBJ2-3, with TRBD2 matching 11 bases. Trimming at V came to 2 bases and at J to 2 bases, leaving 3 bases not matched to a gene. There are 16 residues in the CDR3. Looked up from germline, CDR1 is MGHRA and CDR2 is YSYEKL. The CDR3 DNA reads TGCGCCAGCAGCCAACAACTAGCGGGGGTCACAGATACGCAGTATTTT. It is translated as CASSQQLAGVTDTQYF.

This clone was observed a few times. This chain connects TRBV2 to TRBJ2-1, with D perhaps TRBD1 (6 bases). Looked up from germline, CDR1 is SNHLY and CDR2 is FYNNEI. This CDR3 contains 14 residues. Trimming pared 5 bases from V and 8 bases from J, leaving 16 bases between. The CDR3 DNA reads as TGTGCCAGCAGTCTCATCCGGGACAAAGATGAGCAGTTCTTC. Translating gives CASSLIRDKDEQFF.

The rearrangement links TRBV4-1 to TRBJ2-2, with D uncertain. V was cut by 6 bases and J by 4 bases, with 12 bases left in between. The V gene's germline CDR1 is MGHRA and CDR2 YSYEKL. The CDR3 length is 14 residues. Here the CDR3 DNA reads TGCGCCAGCAGGGATAAGTCTAGCACCGGGGAGCTGTTTTTT. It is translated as CASRDKSSTGELFF.

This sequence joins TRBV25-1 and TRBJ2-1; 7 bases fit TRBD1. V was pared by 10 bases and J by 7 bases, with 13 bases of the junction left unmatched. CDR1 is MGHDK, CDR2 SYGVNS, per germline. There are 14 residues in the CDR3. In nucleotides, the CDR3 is TGTGCCACGACCGACAGGGTATTTGAGAATGAGCAGTTCTTC. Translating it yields CATTDRVFENEQFF.

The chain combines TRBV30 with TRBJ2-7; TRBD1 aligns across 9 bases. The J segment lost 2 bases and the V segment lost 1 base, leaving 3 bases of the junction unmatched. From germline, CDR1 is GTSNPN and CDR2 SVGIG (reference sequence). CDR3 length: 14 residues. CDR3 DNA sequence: TGTGCCTGGAGTGCCGGACAGGGGCCCTACGAGCAGTACTTC. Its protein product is CAWSAGQGPYEQYF.

CDR3 coding DNA: TGTGCCTGGATGGACAGGACCTACGAGCAGTACTTC. Its translation is CAWMDRTYEQYF. The rearrangement links TRBV30 to TRBJ2-7; 7 bases line up with TRBD1. V lost 4 bases to trimming and J lost 2 bases; unmatched junction nucleotides: 2. The germline V gene has CDR1 GTSNPN and CDR2 SVGIG (reference sequence). CDR3 length: 12 residues.

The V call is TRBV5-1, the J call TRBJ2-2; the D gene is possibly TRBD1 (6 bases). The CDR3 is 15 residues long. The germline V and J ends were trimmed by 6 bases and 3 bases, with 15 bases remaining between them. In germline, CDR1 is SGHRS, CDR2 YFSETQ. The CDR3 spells CASIPPTGYTGELFF. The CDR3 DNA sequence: TGCGCCAGCATCCCCCCCACAGGGTACACCGGGGAGCTGTTTTTT.

The CDR3 region has the DNA TGCGCCAGACCCCGGGCCAGGGATCAGCCCCAGCATTTT. This translates into CARPRARDQPQHF. The rearrangement uses TRBV10-1 and TRBJ1-5, with D perhaps matching TRBD1 (5 bases). Trimming left V 9 bases short and J 5 bases short, with 14 bases between. The CDR3 loop spans 13 amino acids. Germline V gene lookup returns CDR1 WNHNN and CDR2 SYGVQD (reference sequence).

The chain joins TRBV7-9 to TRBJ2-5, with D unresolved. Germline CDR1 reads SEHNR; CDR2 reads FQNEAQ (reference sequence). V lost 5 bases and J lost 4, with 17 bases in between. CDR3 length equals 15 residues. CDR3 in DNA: TGTGCCAGCAGCCGAGGAATCCCCCCGGGAGAGACCCAGTACTTC. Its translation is CASSRGIPPGETQYF.